The 18 T cell receptor beta chains reported below all come from one sample, sequenced in a study of chemoradiotherapy in HPV16-positive cancers. Assay used: immunoSEQ multiplex PCR; TCRdb lists only in-frame clones, some missing. Here the sample spans about 30,000 clones, 84% being singletons. Here the sequenced sample was blood, taken from a patient who underwent chemoradiotherapy. The receptors shown here come from a human donor with HPV-associated anogenital cancer.

V and J are TRBV10-3 and TRBJ1-4, with TRBD1 matching 8 bases. The V and J ends lost 6 bases and 6 bases, in that order; junction bases with no gene match: 6. The CDR3 has 14 residues. Germline CDR1 ENHRY, CDR2 SYGVKD. The CDR3 nucleotides are TGTGCCATCAGCAAATCAGGGGGCGATGAAAAACTGTTTTTT. It codes for CAISKSGGDEKLFF.

This chain uses TRBV7-2 with TRBJ1-2; 7 nucleotides line up with TRBD1. Trimming cost V 4 bases and J 8 bases; bases outside gene matches: 19. Looked up from germline, CDR1 is SGHTA and CDR2 is FQGNSA. CDR3 size: 17 residues. The DNA for the CDR3 is TGTGCCAGCAGCTACCAAGATCAACAGGGGTTACTACTAGGCTACACCTTC. Protein sequence: CASSYQDQQGLLLGYTF.

V and J are TRBV20-1 and TRBJ2-3; unclear D gene. V was clipped by 2 bases and J by 6 bases, with 6 bases between them. This CDR3 contains 11 residues. Germline CDR1 and CDR2: DFQATT and SNEGSKA (reference sequence). The CDR3 protein is CSARSIDTQYF. The CDR3 DNA reads TGCAGTGCTAGAAGTATCGATACGCAGTATTTT.

The chain is built from TRBV6-6 and TRBJ1-1, with D possibly matching TRBD1 (5 bases). CDR1 and CDR2 (germline): MNHNY, SVGAGI (reference sequence). CDR3 length: 15 residues. The germline V and J ends were trimmed by 4 bases and 4 bases, with 16 bases remaining between them. Here the CDR3 reads CASSSLTLGVTEAFF. For the CDR3, the DNA is TGTGCCAGCAGTTCCCTGACTCTGGGGGTCACTGAAGCTTTCTTT.

V usage is TRBV7-2 and J usage is TRBJ1-1; a possible D gene is TRBD1 (5 bases). This CDR3 has 15 residues. V was trimmed by 5 bases and J by 0 bases, leaving 13 bases between them. Germline CDR1 and CDR2: SGHTA and FQGNSA. CDR3 DNA: TGTGCCAGCAGCCTATTGGACACCATGAACACTGAAGCTTTCTTT. Protein sequence: CASSLLDTMNTEAFF. The entire variable domain, with the rest obtained from reference TRBV7-2 and TRBJ1-1, is as follows: GAGVSQSPSNKVTEKGKDVELRCDPISGHTALYWYRQSLGQGLEFLIYFQGNSAPDKSGLPSDRFSAERTGGSVSTLTIQRTQQEDSAVYLCASSLLDTMNTEAFFGQGTRLTVV.

The CDR3 region is CAWSGGLAGGEQFF. For the CDR3, the DNA is TGTGCCTGGAGTGGAGGGCTAGCGGGGGGAGAGCAGTTCTTC. The rearrangement uses TRBV30 and TRBJ2-1; 11 nucleotides align to TRBD2. Germline V gene lookup returns CDR1 GTSNPN and CDR2 SVGIG (reference sequence). Trimming cost V 1 base and J 10 bases; bases outside gene matches: 6. CDR3 length: 14 residues.

The chain couples TRBV25-1 to TRBJ2-7; 10 bases agree with TRBD2. The CDR3 sequence is 14 residues long. CDR1 is MGHDK, CDR2 SYGVNS, per germline. V trimming: 6 bases; J trimming: 0 bases; junction bases outside the gene matches: 2. CDR3 bases: TGTGCCAGCAGGCCTAGCGGGGGCTCCTACGAGCAGTACTTC. Its protein product is CASRPSGGSYEQYF.

The rearrangement uses TRBV7-8 and TRBJ2-5; 7 positions match TRBD1. Germline V gene sequence: CDR1 SGHVS, CDR2 FQNEAQ. Trimming removed 8 bases from V and 1 base from J; junction bases left unmatched: 10. The CDR3 has 15 residues. CDR3 amino acids: CASSWTGLIQETQYF. In DNA form, the CDR3 reads TGTGCCAGCTCTTGGACAGGTCTCATCCAAGAGACCCAGTACTTC.

V gene TRBV2 combines with J gene TRBJ2-3; D could derive from TRBD1 or TRBD2 (5 bases each). Germline values: CDR1 SNHLY, CDR2 FYNNEI. This CDR3 has 13 residues. V lost 3 bases to trimming and J lost 2 bases, with 6 bases between them. CDR3 amino acids: CASSDGTTDTQYF. The CDR3 DNA follows: TGTGCCAGCAGTGACGGGACCACAGATACGCAGTATTTT.

V usage is TRBV25-1 and J usage is TRBJ1-4; possible D gene TRBD1, 5 bases. This CDR3 spans 13 amino acids. V was pared by 4 bases and J by 7 bases, with 10 bases between. The germline CDR1 and CDR2 sequences are MGHDK and SYGVNS. CDR3 region: CASSARDLEKLFF. In nucleotides, the CDR3 is TGTGCCAGCAGTGCACGGGACCTTGAAAAACTGTTTTTT.

The chain uses TRBV19 and TRBJ1-1; D is possibly TRBD1 (6 bases). V lost 6 bases, J lost 4 bases, and 12 bases lay in between. The CDR3 is made up of 13 amino acids. The germline V gene has CDR1 LNHDA and CDR2 SQIVND (reference sequence). This CDR3 reads CASSLTGTTEAFF. CDR3 bases: TGTGCCAGTAGCCTCACAGGGACCACTGAAGCTTTCTTT.

This chain connects TRBV7-2 to TRBJ2-3, with 7 nucleotides matching TRBD2. CDR3 length: 16 amino acids. Germline V CDR1 and CDR2: SGHTA, FQGNSA. V was pared by 5 bases and J by 2 bases, with 10 bases of the junction left unmatched. The CDR3 loop reads CASSTSAGLDTDTQYF. In DNA, the CDR3 is TGTGCCAGCAGCACCTCAGCGGGGTTAGACACAGATACGCAGTATTTT. The variable domain in full, with the rest retrieved from reference TRBV7-2 and TRBJ2-3, is GAGVSQSPSNKVTEKGKDVELRCDPISGHTALYWYRQSLGQGLEFLIYFQGNSAPDKSGLPSDRFSAERTGGSVSTLTIQRTQQEDSAVYLCASSTSAGLDTDTQYFGPGTRLTVL.

The rearrangement links TRBV6-5 to TRBJ1-2, with D possibly being TRBD1 (6 bases). This CDR3 has 14 residues. V was shortened by 4 bases and J by 4 bases, with 13 bases between the two germline ends. The germline V gene has CDR1 MNHEY and CDR2 SVGAGI. The CDR3 bases are TGTGCCAGCAGTTGGAGTGGACAGACCTATGGCTACACCTTC. The encoded protein is CASSWSGQTYGYTF.

This clone was seen a single time. V and J are TRBV5-1 and TRBJ1-4; D is ambiguous. The CDR3 is 17 residues long. With 4 bases removed from V and 13 bases from J, the gap between germline ends came to 29 bases. The germline gives CDR1 SGHRS, CDR2 YFSETQ. CDR3 sequence (DNA): TGCGCCAGCAGCACCGTGATAAAACCCTTCAAATGGAGACGACTGTTTTTT. Protein sequence: CASSTVIKPFKWRRLFF. The full variable domain, its missing parts supplied by reference TRBV5-1 and TRBJ1-4, is KAGVTQTPRYLIKTRGQQVTLSCSPISGHRSVSWYQQTPGQGLQFLFEYFSETQRNKGNFPGRFSGRQFSNSRSEMNVSTLELGDSALYLCASSTVIKPFKWRRLFFGSGTQLSVL.

The chain has TRBV11-3 and TRBJ2-5; D gene ambiguous. The better agreement between TRBJ2-7 and the DNA end casts doubt on the J call. Germline V gives CDR1 SGHNT, CDR2 YENEEA. CDR3 length: 15 residues. The CDR3 is CASSLEDGPEYEQYF. The CDR3 DNA reads as TGTGCCAGCAGCTTAGAAGACGGGCCAGAGTACGAGCAGTACTTC.

CDR3 protein: CAISDVGAGTGELFF. The CDR3 DNA sequence: TGTGCCATCAGTGACGTCGGGGCCGGTACCGGGGAGCTGTTTTTT. J is TRBJ2-2 and V is TRBV10-3; D tentatively reads TRBD1 or TRBD2 (5 bases each). Germline V gene data show CDR1 as ENHRY and CDR2 as SYGVKD. Trimming removed 3 bases at V and 5 bases at J, with 13 bases between. The CDR3 loop spans 15 amino acids.

The rearrangement joins TRBV6-5 to TRBJ2-1, with TRBD1 identical over 7 bases. Trimming removed 3 bases from V and 4 bases from J; junction bases left unmatched: 6. CDR3 length: 15 residues. In germline, CDR1 is MNHEY, CDR2 SVGAGI. CDR3: CASSYVGTEYNEQFF. The DNA of the CDR3 is TGTGCCAGCAGTTATGTTGGGACAGAATACAATGAGCAGTTCTTC.

The chain carries TRBV27 and TRBJ1-4; the match to TRBD1 covers 7 bases. The V segment lost 6 bases and the J segment 8 bases; nucleotides outside the gene matches: 9. The CDR3 runs to 14 residues. From germline, CDR1 is MNHEY and CDR2 SMNVEV (reference sequence). CDR3 amino acids: CASRKEGAGEKLFF. As DNA, the CDR3 is TGTGCCAGCAGAAAAGAGGGGGCAGGGGAAAAACTGTTTTTT.